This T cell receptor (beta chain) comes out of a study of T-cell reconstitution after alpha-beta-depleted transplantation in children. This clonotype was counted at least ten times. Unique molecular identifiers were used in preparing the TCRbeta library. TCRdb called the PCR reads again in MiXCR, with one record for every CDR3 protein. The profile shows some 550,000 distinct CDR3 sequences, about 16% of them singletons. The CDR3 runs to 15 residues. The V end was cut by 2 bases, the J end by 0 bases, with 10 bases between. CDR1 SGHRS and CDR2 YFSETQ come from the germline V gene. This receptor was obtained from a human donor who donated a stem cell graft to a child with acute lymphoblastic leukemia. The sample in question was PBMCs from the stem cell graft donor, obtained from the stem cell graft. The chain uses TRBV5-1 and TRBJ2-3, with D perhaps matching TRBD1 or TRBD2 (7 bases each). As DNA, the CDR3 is TGCGCCAGCAGCTTCAGGGGGGGGAGCACAGATACGCAGTATTTT. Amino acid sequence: CASSFRGGSTDTQYF.